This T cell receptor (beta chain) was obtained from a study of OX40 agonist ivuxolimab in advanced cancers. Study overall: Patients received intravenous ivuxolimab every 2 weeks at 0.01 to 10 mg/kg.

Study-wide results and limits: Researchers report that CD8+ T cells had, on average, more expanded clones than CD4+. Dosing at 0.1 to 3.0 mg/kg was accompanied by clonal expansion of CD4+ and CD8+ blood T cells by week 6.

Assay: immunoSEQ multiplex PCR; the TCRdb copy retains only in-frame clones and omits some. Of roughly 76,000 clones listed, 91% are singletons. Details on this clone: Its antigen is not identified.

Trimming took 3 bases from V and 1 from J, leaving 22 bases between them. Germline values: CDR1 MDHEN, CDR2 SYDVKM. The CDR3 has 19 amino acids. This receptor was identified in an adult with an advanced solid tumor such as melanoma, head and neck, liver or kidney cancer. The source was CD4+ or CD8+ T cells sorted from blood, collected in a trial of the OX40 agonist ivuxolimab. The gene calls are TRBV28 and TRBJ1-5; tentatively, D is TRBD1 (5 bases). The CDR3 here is CASSLGTRRRVRSNQPQHF. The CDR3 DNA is TGTGCCAGCAGTTTGGGGACTAGGAGGCGGGTGAGAAGCAATCAGCCCCAGCATTTT.